This T cell receptor (beta chain) appears in the sequencing data of a study of cytomegalovirus exposure and HLA in healthy donors (dated by TCRdb to about 2017). Turning to the overall study: An earlier analysis of 587 of the donors reported 276 Gb of sequence data and 117 million unique TCR beta sequences obtained from some 170 million T cells. The study was designed to test whether signatures of past pathogen exposure could be identified by cataloging public T cell receptors. Using immunosequencing, the study profiled T cell repertoires from some 670 subjects and related those repertoires to cytomegalovirus serostatus. On average, 235,054 unique TCR beta nucleotide sequences were sequenced per donor among some 420 genotyped donors of the cohort, with about 17% of those sequences being non-productive. All discovery cohort repertoires had been generated on a single sequencing platform. Approximately 310 gigabases of sequencing data and 80 million or so unique TCR sequences were included in an early release covering about 700 HLA-typed donors. HLA typing included class I and class II loci at four-digit resolution. The number of donors typed differed by locus, with roughly 620-640 for A, B, C, DRB1 and DQB1, 522 for DQA1, approximately 570 for DPA1, and under 490 for DPB1. To predict cytomegalovirus infection status, the study brought together high-throughput TCR immunosequencing, statistical association of individual TCRs with disease status, and machine learning. Rather than drawing on any new phenotypic data, the later analysis identified candidate immune exposures from TCR beta sequences and the way those sequences occurred across donors. An earlier analysis of approximately 500 of the donors applied high-throughput TCR beta sequencing to assess whether each TCR beta V gene segment acted as functional or pseudogenic. Donor age, sex, ethnicity and CMV serostatus were compiled together with the repertoire data. Along with the approximately 600-subject first cohort, a separate validation cohort of more than 90 different subjects was used. Of the roughly 400 genotyped donors, over 65% fell in the genetic ancestry cluster associated with self-reported Caucasian donors. A later genetic analysis took genome-wide SNP genotypes for about three fifths of the 666 donors and used that subset as a discovery cohort. In a later analysis, previously published TCR beta repertoires from 670 or so donors were re-analyzed and high-resolution HLA genotyping was added so that TCR occurrence patterns could be studied. Because of strong linkage in the cohort, 5 or 6 DR-DQ haplotypes were treated as single units for association and clustering.

CDR1 SNHLY and CDR2 FYNNEI were looked up in the germline V gene. CDR3 length: 13 amino acids, cysteine to phenylalanine. Kept here is only the CDR3 DNA, which spans 39 bases and is read in frame from base 1. The V end loses 1 base and the J end loses 1 base, and a stretch of 5 bases separates them. The cohort consisted of some 730 healthy bone marrow donors. All cohort members were sampled while nominally healthy, although unrecorded immune exposures were likely present. The donor was CMV seronegative and belonged to the group of approximately 320 seronegative cohort members. Each donor provided a peripheral blood sample, and peripheral blood mononuclear cells were used for TCR beta sequencing. Genomic DNA was extracted from the blood cell samples with the Qiagen DNeasy Blood Extraction Kit. The library came from the immunoSEQ multiplex PCR assay. A mixture of 60 forward primers for TCR Vbeta segments and 13 reverse primers for TCR Jbeta segments was used in the multiplex PCR. Amplification of the CDR3 region of rearranged TCR beta genes was performed with a multiplex PCR assay on genomic DNA. On the Illumina HiSeq System, the amplified TCR beta libraries were sequenced as 87-base-pair reads. In the paper's pipeline: In a later analysis, approximately 74 million unique TCR beta chains were counted across the 666 repertoires, and roughly 11 million of these chains were shared by at least two donors. Raw reads were error-corrected and collapsed into unique sequences by a nearest-neighbor algorithm in which closely related sequences were merged to remove PCR and sequencing errors. Alignment of CDR3 sequences to IMGT reference sequences was used to assign V, D and J gene segments. For a sequence to be retained, a match of at least six nucleotides was required to both a V gene segment and a J gene segment. Rearrangements were classified as productive when the CDR3 lacked stop codons and remained in frame with V and J, and all other rearrangements were classified as non-productive. Following IMGT convention, CDR3 was defined as the stretch from the second conserved V-encoded cysteine up to the conserved J-encoded phenylalanine. The earlier analysis of 500 to 600 of the donors excluded sequences that lacked an unambiguous match to a single V gene segment. In an earlier analysis of 587 of the donors, V segments were called functional above 56.7% productive rearrangements and were called segregating when the between-donor standard deviation exceeded 5%. A statistical classification framework was developed to diagnose cytomegalovirus status using the catalog of TCR beta chain sequences. In a later analysis, TCR nucleotide sequences were compared against IMGT/GENE-DB human TR gene sequences so that V and J genes could be assigned. A later analysis assigned CDR3 sequences and most-parsimonious VDJ recombination scenarios with the TCRdist pipeline. In a later analysis, each TCR beta chain was defined by its CDR3 amino acid sequence together with its V-gene family, and reads lacking a unique V-gene family were excluded. In a later analysis, nearly 600 highly shared, low-generation-probability nucleotide sequences were removed to address suspected cross-contamination and a sequencing artifact. In a later analysis, a clonal expansion index for each public chain was calculated from normalized within-repertoire ranks of inferred template counts. In a later analysis, generation probabilities were computed with a VDJ recombination model fitted to out-of-frame rearrangements, and the resulting probabilities were checked against IGoR. Hypergeometric tests were used in a later analysis to score TCR-TCR, TCR-HLA and TCR-CMV co-occurrence, with a repertoire-size bias correction applied to the TCR pairs. To estimate false discovery rates, a later analysis permuted the HLA or CMV assignments 20 times. In a later analysis, co-occurring TCRs were grouped using DBSCAN, and TCRdist sequence similarity was added for clustering within HLA-allele-positive subsets. For co-occurrence clustering, repertoires with fewer than 30,000 or more than 120,000 public chains were excluded, along with 5 or 6 repertoires with anomalous nucleotide sharing. This is the immuneACCESS table as TCRdb keeps it, with only in-frame sequences that have V and J called. A part of the clones is gone; compared with another copy, unresolved V genes explain less than half, and the rest is unexplained. V and J calls and clone size follow that table, whereas D and trimming were derived from the DNA. The sample yields roughly 74,000 clones; more than 60% were counted once. Roughly 1.7% of the sample rests with the top ten.

The full study reports these points: Strong co-occurrence of HLA alleles, especially DR and DQ, made assigning TCR associations to individual alleles difficult. In an earlier analysis of under 600 of the donors, most TCR beta V segments were observed in productive rearrangements about 87% or about 30% of the time, broadly matching IMGT annotations. Most TCR sequences were observed very rarely across donors, whereas some public TCRs were present in many individuals. It was suggested by the authors that the approach could potentially be generalized to other disease states and immunological phenotypes. The study listed 150 to 200 TCR beta chains as associated with cytomegalovirus. Because HLA typing was missing for some donors at each locus, association tests included only the typed subset. The classifier was reported to diagnose cytomegalovirus status with high specificity and sensitivity in both the original cohort and the validation cohort. In a later analysis, TCR association rates were found to vary across HLA loci, with the most associated TCRs seen for DRB1 alleles and the fewest for HLA-C alleles. A later genetic analysis reported fewer N-insertions in productive TCRs among donors in an Asian-associated ancestry cluster than the roughly 700-donor mean. According to a later analysis, parvovirus B19, influenza, CMV and Epstein-Barr virus appeared linked to several top co-occurrence clusters. The only immune exposure information available for the cohort was CMV serostatus. Because the 87-base-pair reads could not distinguish some IMGT-functional V segments, including TRBV6-2 and TRBV6-3, those segments were excluded. A group of highly shared sequence variants was considered likely to be a technical artifact of the sequencing pipeline. A further reported finding was that TCR beta sequences accurately predicted the HLA-A and HLA-B alleles for most subjects in the first cohort. Because counts were too low, about 18 rarely observed V segments, including chromosome 9 orphons, were excluded from the earlier analysis of under 650 of the donors. The presence/absence analyses assumed that sequencing depth was roughly uniform across donors, and that assumption may not be true. This cohort had only TCR beta chains sequenced, and the lack of alpha or paired-chain data limited which features could be detected. In vitro tests confirmed that a few of the cytomegalovirus-associated TCR beta chains recognize cytomegalovirus antigens. At a false discovery rate of 0.05, a later analysis linked some 17,000 TCR beta sequences to specific HLA alleles. A later analysis found that HLA-associated TCR beta chains were more clonally expanded and had lower generation probabilities than equally common non-associated chains. Linkage disequilibrium might explain the correlated functional status among segregating V segments, but an unknown experimental factor could not be excluded. In a later genetic analysis, a missense DCLRE1C variant was associated with V-gene and J-gene trimming of TCR beta chains, and the association was replicated in an independent cohort. In a later analysis, most CMV-associated TCR beta chains were found to appear HLA-restricted, with HLA associations seemingly driven largely by CMV exposure.

Concerning this clone: Its antigen has not been determined. The input lacks base qualities; no much larger clone sits a single base away.

The sequenced sample consisted of PBMCs. Recombination joined TRBV2 with TRBJ2-7; the D gene is not confidently resolved. This receptor was obtained from a middle-aged man in good health and CMV-seronegative. The nucleotide sequence is TGTGCCAGCAGTGAAGGCCAGTCCTACGAGCAGTACTTC. Its coded protein is CASSEGQSYEQYF.